Listed here are 14 T cell receptor beta chains from one sample, sequenced in a study of blood T cell repertoires in COVID-19. Sequencing used immunoSEQ multiplex PCR; TCRdb keeps in-frame clones, though not all of them. The top ten clones hold approximately 4.5% of a sample with nearly 60,000 clones, roughly 84% of them seen once. The sequencing input was peripheral blood. These receptors all come from a man aged 40-50 years with active COVID-19.

A single count supports this clone. This chain uses TRBV6-6 with TRBJ1-2, with a possible D match to TRBD1 (5 bases). The ends were cut back, 7 bases at V and 4 bases at J, with 19 bases in the middle. The CDR3 runs 15 residues. The germline V gene has CDR1 MNHNY and CDR2 SVGAGI (reference sequence). DNA for the CDR3: TGTGCCAGCACTCCCGGGCGGGGGATAACCTATGGCTACACCTTC. Translating it yields CASTPGRGITYGYTF.

CDR3 residues: CASSPRRDSGNTIYF. CDR3 sequence (DNA): TGTGCCAGCAGCCCGCGACGGGACTCTGGAAACACCATATATTTT. The chain combines TRBV5-8 with TRBJ1-3; D is ambiguous. Germline-derived CDR1 and CDR2 are SGHTS and YDEGEE. The CDR3 covers 15 residues. The V and J ends lost 4 bases and 0 bases respectively, with 11 bases between them.

The genes are TRBV7-9 and TRBJ2-1; TRBD1 matches at 8 bases. CDR1 is SEHNR, CDR2 FQNEAQ, per germline (reference sequence). J was trimmed by 4 bases and V by 5 bases; bases with no gene match: 10. The CDR3 extends over 16 amino acids. The CDR3 sequence is CASSPRGQRDYNEQFF. CDR3 nucleotides: TGTGCCAGCAGCCCCAGGGGGCAGCGAGATTACAATGAGCAGTTCTTC.

V gene TRBV5-6 combines with J gene TRBJ1-3; the D gene is possibly TRBD1 (5 bases). V was shortened by 3 bases and J by 1 base, with 17 bases between the two germline ends. Germline CDR1 is SGHDT and CDR2 is YYEEEE. This CDR3 region has 17 residues. The CDR3 sequence: CASSWWGSLISGNTIYF. CDR3 in DNA: TGTGCCAGCAGCTGGTGGGGCAGCTTGATTTCTGGAAACACCATATATTTT.

The genes are TRBV6-5 and TRBJ1-1, with unresolved D. This CDR3 is 13 amino acids long. Germline CDR1 is MNHEY and CDR2 is SVGAGI. Trimming pared 6 bases from V and 5 bases from J, leaving 13 bases between. CDR3: CASRSWGGTEAFF. In nucleotides, the CDR3 is TGTGCCAGCAGATCATGGGGAGGAACTGAAGCTTTCTTT.

The chain joins TRBV4-1 to TRBJ1-1; a possible D gene is TRBD1 (6 bases). CDR1 and CDR2 from the germline V gene are MGHRA and YSYEKL. The germline V and J ends were trimmed by 0 bases and 6 bases, with 17 bases remaining between them. The CDR3 is made up of 16 amino acids. CDR3 DNA sequence: TGCGCCAGCAGCCAAGAAACGAACGGGGGGCGGCCTGAAGCTTTCTTT. Encoded protein: CASSQETNGGRPEAFF.

This chain joins TRBV7-8 and TRBJ1-2; D possibly corresponds to TRBD1 (5 bases). Trimming cost V 1 base and J 2 bases, with 14 bases left between them. Looked up from germline, CDR1 is SGHVS and CDR2 is FQNEAQ. The CDR3 loop spans 16 amino acids. The DNA for the CDR3 is TGTGCCAGCAGCTTAGTGGGGGGATGGCTGAACTATGGCTACACCTTC. Its translation: CASSLVGGWLNYGYTF.

The rearrangement links TRBV6-2 or TRBV6-3 to TRBJ1-2; D is unresolved. The V gene lost 0 bases and the J gene lost 8 bases, with 10 bases spanning the gap. Germline CDR1 MNHEY, CDR2 SVGEGT. The CDR3 is 13 residues long. The CDR3 DNA is TGTGCCAGCAGTTACTCGTCCCGAGGGGGCTACACCTTC. This sequence encodes CASSYSSRGGYTF.

The V call is TRBV29-1, the J call TRBJ2-7, with 8 nucleotides matching TRBD2. Germline V gene sequence: CDR1 SQVTM, CDR2 ANQGSEA. With V trimmed by 6 bases and J by 0 bases, 10 bases remained unmatched. The CDR3 has 15 residues. The CDR3 is CSVGTRDGNSYEQYF. CDR3 nucleotide sequence: TGCAGCGTAGGGACTAGGGACGGAAACTCCTACGAGCAGTACTTC.

This clone appeared a few times. This sequence joins TRBV19 and TRBJ1-5; TRBD1 matches 8 bases. With 5 bases clipped from V and 5 bases from J, the junction kept 8 bases outside the gene matches. The CDR3 is 15 amino acids. Germline V CDR1 and CDR2: LNHDA, SQIVND (reference sequence). In nucleotides, the CDR3 is TGTGCCAGTAGTTATAACAGGGGGGTGCATCAGCCCCAGCATTTT. It specifies CASSYNRGVHQPQHF.

This clone was picked up one time. The V call is TRBV28, the J call TRBJ1-4, with 10 bases fitting TRBD1. Germline loops: CDR1 MDHEN, CDR2 SYDVKM. The junction had 2 bases not matched to a gene; V was cut back by 5 bases and J by 5 bases. The CDR3 is 14 amino acids. CDR3 sequence (DNA): TGTGCCAGCAGTCGGGACAGGGGCAATGAAAAACTGTTTTTT. Translating it yields CASSRDRGNEKLFF.

The chain carries TRBV19 and TRBJ2-1; perhaps TRBD2 as D (5 bases). Trimming shortened V by 3 bases and J by 10 bases, and 13 bases separated the two germline ends. This CDR3 comprises 13 residues. CDR1 LNHDA and CDR2 SQIVND come from the germline V gene (reference sequence). CDR3 sequence (DNA): TGTGCCAGTAGTATCCCGACTATTTCCGAGCAGTTCTTC. Translated, it gives CASSIPTISEQFF. Full variable domain (rest looked up from reference TRBV19 and TRBJ2-1): DGGITQSPKYLFRKEGQNVTLSCEQNLNHDAMYWYRQDPGQGLRLIYYSQIVNDFQKGDIAEGYSVSREKKESFPLTVTSAQKNPTAFYLCASSIPTISEQFFGPGTRLTVL.

V and J are TRBV4-1 and TRBJ2-5; the D gene is possibly TRBD2 (7 bases). The V gene lost 6 bases and the J gene lost 5 bases, with 31 bases spanning the gap. CDR3 length: 19 amino acids. Germline V gene sequence: CDR1 MGHRA, CDR2 YSYEKL. In DNA form, the CDR3 reads TGCGCCAGCAGGGAGAACAAGGGGGGTCGGGGGGTTTCCGTGGAGACCCAGTACTTC. Residues: CASRENKGGRGVSVETQYF.

This clone has just one count. The chain employs TRBV24-1 and TRBJ1-3, with TRBD1 as a possible D gene (5 bases). The V gene's germline CDR1 is KGHDR and CDR2 SFDVKD. V gave up 10 bases and J gave up 2 bases, with 14 bases separating them. This CDR3 is 14 amino acids long. The CDR3 sequence is CATPIAGAGNTIYF. The CDR3 DNA reads TGTGCCACACCCATTGCGGGGGCTGGAAACACCATATATTTT.